These 27 T cell receptor beta chains originate from one sample sequenced in a study of beta chain features in type 1 diabetes (dated 2018 in TCRdb). Summary of the overall study and its limitations: A moderate but significant shortening of TCRB CDR3 length was observed in type 1 diabetes patients in all four CD4+ subsets.

Antigen specificity for these receptors is unknown. The library was made by the immunoSEQ multiplex PCR assay. The High Capacity cDNA Reverse Transcription Kit was used to reverse transcribe all of the isolated RNA, meaning that expressed TCRB transcripts were what got sequenced. TCRdb retrieved this table from immuneACCESS and kept in-frame rearrangements only. Not all clones are present; in checked studies, unresolved V genes account for under half, and no reason is known for the remainder. Present in this sample are some 120,000 clones, about 18% of which were seen just once. The ten largest clones represent 2.6% of the sample. Source material: central memory CD4+ T cells from blood. The receptors derive from a man between 18 and 29 years old with type 1 diabetes.

This clone has only a few counts. CDR3 residues: CASSYRGYGYTF. CDR3 bases: TGTGCCAGCAGTTACAGGGGCTATGGCTACACCTTC. The genes are TRBV28 and TRBJ1-2; 7 bases match TRBD1. The CDR3 consists of 12 residues. Trimming at V came to 4 bases and at J to 4 bases, leaving 0 bases not matched to a gene. Per germline, CDR1 MDHEN and CDR2 SYDVKM.

This clone was seen a few times. CDR3 region: CASRPGDSSYNEQFF. The CDR3, as DNA: TGTGCCAGCAGACCCGGGGACTCGTCCTACAATGAGCAGTTCTTC. V usage is TRBV6-5 and J usage is TRBJ2-1; D might be TRBD2 (6 bases). The V end lost 6 bases, the J end lost 1 base, and 13 bases lay between the germline ends. The CDR3 runs to 15 residues. The germline V gene has CDR1 MNHEY and CDR2 SVGAGI.

This rearrangement joins TRBV4-1 to TRBJ2-1; 12 nucleotides align to TRBD2. The CDR3 covers 16 residues. The V and J ends lost 4 bases and 7 bases, in that order; junction bases with no gene match: 8. Germline CDR1 reads MGHRA; CDR2 reads YSYEKL. CDR3 DNA: TGCGCCAGCAGCCCCCCTGGACTAGCGGGAATGAATGAGCAGTTCTTC. Translating it yields CASSPPGLAGMNEQFF.

In this sample, this clone turned up a few times. V and J are TRBV29-1 and TRBJ2-1; TRBD1 matches 12 bases. This CDR3 has 14 residues. The germline V gene encodes CDR1 SQVTM and CDR2 ANQGSEA. Trimming cost V 5 bases and J 9 bases; bases outside gene matches: 8. The CDR3 is CSVSPGQGASEQFF. In DNA, the CDR3 is TGCAGCGTTTCTCCGGGACAGGGGGCTAGTGAGCAGTTCTTC.

The chain links TRBV5-5 to TRBJ1-2; D is ambiguous. Germline V gene lookup returns CDR1 SGHKS and CDR2 YYEKEE (reference sequence). The length of the CDR3 is 14 residues. V shed 0 bases and J shed 7 bases, with 13 bases lying between them. CDR3 bases: TGTGCCAGCAGCTTGGTAACTACGGGCAGTGGCTACACCTTC. As protein: CASSLVTTGSGYTF.

The rearrangement uses TRBV6-6 and TRBJ2-1, with a weak D call TRBD1 (6 bases). V lost 9 bases and J 5 bases, leaving 20 bases between the germline ends. CDR3 length: 15 residues. CDR1 and CDR2 (germline): MNHNY, SVGAGI (reference sequence). The DNA for the CDR3 is TGTGCCAGGACCATATCAGGGGTAATTCACAATGAGCAGTTCTTC. Its translation is CARTISGVIHNEQFF.

This clone was counted between two and nine times. The chain couples TRBV30 to TRBJ2-3; D unresolved. The V gene's germline CDR1 is GTSNPN and CDR2 SVGIG (reference sequence). Between the trimmed V and J ends, which lost 1 base and 13 bases, there was a span of 12 bases. The CDR3 is 11 amino acids. CDR3 residues: CAWSGAMEKYF. CDR3 DNA: TGTGCCTGGAGTGGCGCGATGGAGAAGTATTTT.

In its sample, this clone was seen a few times. V usage is TRBV7-8 and J usage is TRBJ2-1; TRBD1 matches 7 bases. Trimming removed 1 base from V and 14 bases from J; junction bases left unmatched: 8. Per the germline V gene, CDR1 is SGHVS and CDR2 is FQNEAQ. This CDR3 has 13 amino acids. This CDR3 is CASSLVGGQEKFF. In DNA, the CDR3 is TGTGCCAGCAGCTTAGTTGGTGGACAGGAGAAGTTCTTC.

CDR3 sequence (DNA): TGTGCCAGCTCACCACCGGGGACGGACCCTTATGGCTACACCTTC. This codes for CASSPPGTDPYGYTF. This rearrangement joins TRBV18 to TRBJ1-2; D possibly corresponds to TRBD1 (5 bases). There are 15 residues in the CDR3. The germline CDR1 and CDR2 sequences are KGHSH and LQKENI. The V end was cut by 0 bases, the J end by 5 bases, with 13 bases between.

Points on this clone: Additional DNA sequences in this sample encode the identical CDR3. The rearrangement joins TRBV29-1 to TRBJ1-1; a weak D match, TRBD1 (5 bases). This CDR3 has 15 residues. Trimming pared 7 bases from V and 0 bases from J, leaving 18 bases between. Germline-derived CDR1 and CDR2 are SQVTM and ANQGSEA. The CDR3 bases are TGCAGCGGAGCTCCGGGGTGGGGGATGAACACTGAAGCTTTCTTT. Residues: CSGAPGWGMNTEAFF. Full variable domain (remainder filled in from reference TRBV29-1 and TRBJ1-1): SAVISQKPSRDICQRGTSLTIQCQVDSQVTMMFWYRQQPGQSLTLIATANQGSEATYESGFVIDKFPISRPNLTFSTLTVSNMSPEDSSIYLCSGAPGWGMNTEAFFGQGTRLTVV.

The chain joins TRBV30 to TRBJ2-5; D unclear. The CDR3 spans 12 residues. Trimming shortened V by 2 bases and J by 14 bases, and 18 bases separated the two germline ends. CDR1 is GTSNPN and CDR2 is SVGIG in the germline V gene (reference sequence). For the CDR3, the DNA is TGTGCCTGGAGTCTGCCCCCGGGCTTACCCTACTTC. Its protein is CAWSLPPGLPYF.

This chain connects TRBV5-1 to TRBJ2-3; the match to TRBD2 covers 11 bases. V dropped 5 bases and J dropped 2; count of bases not matched to a gene: 7. This CDR3 is built from 16 residues. Germline V gene data show CDR1 as SGHRS and CDR2 as YFSETQ. CDR3 DNA: TGCGCCAGCAGTGTACGACTAGCGGGAAACACAGATACGCAGTATTTT. This gives the protein CASSVRLAGNTDTQYF.

This clone was detected a few times. The CDR3 DNA is TGTGCCAGCAGTTACTCGAGAAGGGGCAATGAGCAGTTCTTC. It is translated as CASSYSRRGNEQFF. This chain links TRBV6-5 with TRBJ2-1, with D maybe TRBD1 (5 bases). This CDR3 has 14 amino acids. CDR1 is MNHEY and CDR2 is SVGAGI in the germline V gene. Trimming took 0 bases from V and 6 from J, leaving 9 bases between them.

V usage is TRBV4-2 and J usage is TRBJ2-3; D perhaps matches TRBD1 (6 bases). Looked up from germline, CDR1 is LGHNA and CDR2 is YNFKEQ. The ends were cut back, 0 bases at V and 4 bases at J, with 17 bases in the middle. The CDR3 is 17 residues long. CDR3 coding DNA: TGTGCCAGCAGCCAAGAGGCCCTACGTGGGGGCCCAGATACGCAGTATTTT. This gives the protein CASSQEALRGGPDTQYF.

The CDR3 DNA is TGTGCCAGTAGAGATATACAGGGGACCTACAATGAGCAGTTCTTC. Translation: CASRDIQGTYNEQFF. The rearrangement uses TRBV19 and TRBJ2-1; 7 positions match TRBD1. The V gene's germline CDR1 is LNHDA and CDR2 SQIVND (reference sequence). This CDR3 is built from 15 residues. V dropped 6 bases and J dropped 2; count of bases not matched to a gene: 7.

This clone has more than one count but fewer than ten. This same CDR3 is encoded by further DNA sequences in the sample. The genes are TRBV10-3 and TRBJ1-4; D unclear. Per the germline V gene, CDR1 is ENHRY and CDR2 is SYGVKD. V gave up 0 bases and J gave up 8 bases, with 4 bases separating them. This CDR3 comprises 12 residues. The CDR3 coding sequence is TGTGCCATCAGTGAGTCGGTCGAAAAACTGTTTTTT. Residues: CAISESVEKLFF.

This clone has a count of ten or more. The J gene is TRBJ2-7, the V gene TRBV15; 8 bases align to TRBD2. The CDR3 has 14 residues. V shed 1 base, J shed 2 bases, and the junction held 1 base outside the gene matches. The V gene's germline CDR1 is LNHNV and CDR2 YYDKDF (reference sequence). CDR3 loop: CATSRAGLAYEQYF. The CDR3 DNA sequence: TGTGCCACCAGCAGAGCGGGACTAGCCTACGAGCAGTACTTC.

The gene calls are TRBV6-5 and TRBJ2-5; 9 bases match TRBD1. V lost 6 bases and J lost 5; bases outside the gene matches: 10. Germline V gene data show CDR1 as MNHEY and CDR2 as SVGAGI. This CDR3 is 15 amino acids long. As DNA, the CDR3 is TGTGCCAGCAGCCCGACAGGGGGTTTCGGGGAGACCCAGTACTTC. Encoded protein: CASSPTGGFGETQYF.

This clone was recorded once. One base separates it from a far larger clone, so it is likely a read error. Other DNA sequences in the sample encode the same CDR3. In DNA, the CDR3 is TGTGCCACCGGGTCCGATGGGCGGTCGTATGTTGAGCAGTACTTC. This codes for CATGSDGRSYVEQYF. J is TRBJ2-7 and V is TRBV15; D unclear. Germline V gene data show CDR1 as LNHNV and CDR2 as YYDKDF (reference sequence). The CDR3 covers 15 residues. The V end lost 8 bases, the J end lost 7 bases, and 24 bases lay between the germline ends.

In its sample, this clone was seen a few times. This same CDR3 is encoded by further DNA sequences in the sample. The chain uses TRBV29-1 and TRBJ2-2; D might be TRBD1 (6 bases). With 6 bases removed from V and 0 bases from J, the gap between germline ends came to 11 bases. CDR3 size: 14 residues. Germline V gene sequence: CDR1 SQVTM, CDR2 ANQGSEA. This CDR3 reads CSVGTTANTGELFF. CDR3 coding DNA: TGCAGCGTAGGGACAACCGCGAACACCGGGGAGCTGTTTTTT.

The chain carries TRBV14 and TRBJ1-4, with unresolved D. The germline V gene has CDR1 SGHDN and CDR2 FVKESK. Trimming removed 0 bases at V and 8 bases at J, with 7 bases between. There are 13 residues in the CDR3. The CDR3 DNA sequence: TGTGCCAGCAGCCAAGAAGGTAGAGAAAAACTGTTTTTT. It codes for CASSQEGREKLFF. Complete variable domain (other parts from reference TRBV14 and TRBJ1-4): EAGVTQFPSHSVIEKGQTVTLRCDPISGHDNLYWYRRVMGKEIKFLLHFVKESKQDESGMPNNRFLAERTGGTYSTLKVQPAELEDSGVYFCASSQEGREKLFFGSGTQLSVL.

V and J are TRBV6-5 and TRBJ1-1; no clear D. V lost 2 bases and J 4 bases, leaving 17 bases between the germline ends. Germline values: CDR1 MNHEY, CDR2 SVGAGI. The CDR3 runs to 16 residues. CDR3 region: CASSYTSRASFTEAFF. As DNA, the CDR3 is TGTGCCAGCAGTTACACTTCGCGGGCCTCCTTCACTGAAGCTTTCTTT.

V usage is TRBV29-1 and J usage is TRBJ1-2; D ambiguous. The length of the CDR3 is 11 residues. The V gene lost 3 bases and the J gene lost 7 bases, with 9 bases spanning the gap. Per germline, CDR1 SQVTM and CDR2 ANQGSEA. The CDR3 DNA reads as TGCAGCGTTGAGGTGGTCCCTGGCTACACCTTC. Amino acid sequence: CSVEVVPGYTF.

This clone came up many times. V is TRBV19 and J is TRBJ2-7; maybe TRBD2 (7 bases). This CDR3 region has 14 residues. The germline gives CDR1 LNHDA, CDR2 SQIVND (reference sequence). Trimming took off 5 bases at V and 5 bases at J, with 16 bases between the two ends. The CDR3 protein is CASSLRGRADEQYF. DNA of the CDR3: TGTGCCAGTAGTCTTAGGGGGAGGGCGGACGAGCAGTACTTC.

The V and J genes are TRBV10-3 and TRBJ2-1; TRBD1 agrees at 8 bases. The CDR3 runs to 17 residues. V gave up 6 bases and J gave up 0 bases; unmatched junction bases: 10. Per the germline V gene, CDR1 is ENHRY and CDR2 is SYGVKD. The CDR3 loop reads CAIRIQGQGSSYNEQFF. CDR3 sequence (DNA): TGTGCCATCAGGATCCAAGGACAGGGTAGCTCCTACAATGAGCAGTTCTTC.

This clone was seen more than once but under ten times. This chain connects TRBV11-1 to TRBJ1-1; D remains unclear. Looked up from germline, CDR1 is SGHAT and CDR2 is FQDESV (reference sequence). The CDR3 totals 17 residues. The germline V and J ends were trimmed by 0 bases and 2 bases, with 16 bases remaining between them. The CDR3 loop is CASSLATFSMENTEAFF. In DNA form, the CDR3 reads TGTGCCAGCAGCTTAGCCACTTTCTCTATGGAAAACACTGAAGCTTTCTTT.

The chain couples TRBV7-8 to TRBJ2-1, with 9 bases identical to TRBD2. CDR1 SGHVS and CDR2 FQNEAQ come from the germline V gene. The junction had 5 bases not matched to a gene; V was cut back by 2 bases and J by 6 bases. The CDR3 is 15 residues long. CDR3 sequence: CASSLTGGGVNEQFF. The CDR3, as DNA: TGTGCCAGCAGCTTAACGGGCGGGGGGGTCAATGAGCAGTTCTTC.